A selection of T cell receptor beta chains follows, all from one sample in a study of cytomegalovirus exposure and HLA in healthy donors. The data were produced by immunoSEQ multiplex PCR, yet TCRdb's version contains in-frame clones alone and is incomplete. The profile covers about 160,000 clones, with around three quarters appearing a single time and about 4% taken by the ten largest. Input material: PBMCs. The receptors come from a man aged 25 to 40 in good health and CMV-seropositive. Each CDR3 is given without its conserved first and last residue. The D gene is left open where the match is weak.

v_gene,d_gene,j_gene,CDR3aa
TRBV7-9,.,TRBJ2-7,ASSLVGGNVPEQY
TRBV6-4,.,TRBJ1-2,ASSDGAGYGYT
TRBV7-9,TRBD1,TRBJ2-7,ASSFEDRGTYEQY
TRBV7-9,TRBD1,TRBJ1-1,ASSPDRVNTEAF
TRBV7-2,.,TRBJ1-5,ASSLIGSRAQH
TRBV9,TRBD1,TRBJ1-2,ASSAGQGNYGYT
TRBV15,.,TRBJ2-7,ATSRDSVSHEQY
TRBV7-9,.,TRBJ2-3,ASTPASSTDTQY
TRBV13,TRBD1,TRBJ2-7,ASSPGQGFYEQY
TRBV5-1,TRBD1,TRBJ2-3,ASSRGGDTQY
TRBV2,.,TRBJ2-5,AVRGGAETQY
TRBV5-4,.,TRBJ2-7,ASSFEGGLSSYEQY
TRBV7-6,TRBD2,TRBJ2-5,ASSSGLAEQETQY
TRBV15,TRBD1,TRBJ1-5,ATSRTDRGGNQPQH
TRBV5-4,TRBD2,TRBJ2-2,ASSVATSGGASTGELF
TRBV30,.,TRBJ1-2,AWRFSQDYGYT
TRBV19,TRBD1,TRBJ1-1,ASSIHRDSLNTEAF
TRBV7-2,TRBD1,TRBJ1-6,ASSVDRGGNSPLH
TRBV7-3,.,TRBJ2-1,ASSRVIEDEQF
TRBV19,TRBD1,TRBJ2-7,ASSTGTGGFEQY
TRBV28,.,TRBJ1-6,ASIGGQVNSPLH
TRBV5-1,TRBD2,TRBJ2-5,ASSLGASGETQY